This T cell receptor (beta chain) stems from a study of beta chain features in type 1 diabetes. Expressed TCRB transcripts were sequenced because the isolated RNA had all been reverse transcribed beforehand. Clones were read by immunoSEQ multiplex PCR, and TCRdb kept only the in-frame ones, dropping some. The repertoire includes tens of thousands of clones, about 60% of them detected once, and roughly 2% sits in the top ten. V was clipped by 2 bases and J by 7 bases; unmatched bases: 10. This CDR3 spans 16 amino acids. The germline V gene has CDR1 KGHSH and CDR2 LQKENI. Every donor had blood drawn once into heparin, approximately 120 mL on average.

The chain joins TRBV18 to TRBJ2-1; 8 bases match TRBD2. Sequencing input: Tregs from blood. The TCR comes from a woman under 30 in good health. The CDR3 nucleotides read TGTGCCAGCTCACCAAGAACAGCGGGAGTGGTTAATGAGCAGTTCTTC. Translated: CASSPRTAGVVNEQFF.